The present entry profiles one T cell receptor beta chain with its context. The data stem from a study of T cell changes during pregnancy in multiple sclerosis. Trimming removed 6 bases from V and 5 bases from J; junction bases left unmatched: 7. The CDR3 has 15 residues. The germline gives CDR1 ENHRY, CDR2 SYGVKD. Data came from immunoSEQ multiplex PCR; TCRdb stores just in-frame clones and leaves some out. The sample has tens of thousands of clones, 85% to 95% seen once; the top ten hold under 3%. The specimen was peripheral blood, collected in the second trimester of pregnancy. The sequence derives from a female donor with multiple sclerosis, enrolled in a pregnancy study. The rearrangement uses TRBV10-3 and TRBJ2-5; 12 bases fit TRBD1. Here the CDR3 DNA reads TGTGCCATCAGGCCGGGACAGGGGGCGCAGGAGACCCAGTACTTC. Protein: CAIRPGQGAQETQYF.